The entry below gives a single T cell receptor (beta chain) sequence along with its context. Original handling: Researchers report that nucleated cell counts were estimated from reference gene primer amplification. Repertoires were generated with immunoSEQ multiplex PCR, while TCRdb's copy carries only in-frame clones and drops some. V and J calls plus clone size are reproduced from that table; the DNA served to infer D and trimming. The sample consists of 200,000 or so clones, approximately 80% of them appearing once. The entry originates in a study of blood T cell repertoires in COVID-19. Looking at the study overall: From T cells, B-cell-depleted T cells, or PBMCs came the material, which was cDNA or gDNA.

Ages ranged from roughly 18 to 95 years, with residence in approximately 25 US areas. Before being deemed recovered, Cohort 3 donors had two negative PCRs, clearance, or symptom resolution. This CDR3 has 14 amino acids. Germline V lookup: CDR1 KGHSH, CDR2 LQKENI. The V gene end was trimmed by 3 bases and the J gene end by 4 bases; junction bases not matched to a gene: 4. The chain links TRBV18 to TRBJ1-2; TRBD1 matches at 8 bases. Source material: PBMCs or T cells enriched from blood (not recorded which). The TCR was taken from a man aged 60 to 75 who had recovered from COVID-19. The CDR3: CASSPGQAFYGYTF. For the CDR3, the DNA is TGTGCCAGCTCACCGGGACAGGCCTTCTATGGCTACACCTTC. The whole variable domain, filled in from reference TRBV18 and TRBJ1-2, reads NAGVMQNPRHLVRRRGQEARLRCSPMKGHSHVYWYRQLPEEGLKFMVYLQKENIIDESGMPKERFSAEFPKEGPSILRIQQVVRGDSAAYFCASSPGQAFYGYTFGSGTRLTVV.